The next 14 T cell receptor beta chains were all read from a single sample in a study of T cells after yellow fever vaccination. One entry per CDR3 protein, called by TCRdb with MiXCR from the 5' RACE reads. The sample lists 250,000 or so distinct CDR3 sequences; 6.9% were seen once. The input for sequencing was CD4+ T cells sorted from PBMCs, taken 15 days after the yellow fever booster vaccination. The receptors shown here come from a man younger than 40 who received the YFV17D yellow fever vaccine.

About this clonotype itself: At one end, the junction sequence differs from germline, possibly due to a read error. CDR3 DNA: TGCAGTGCGAGAGGAAACACCATATATTTT. Amino acids: CSARGNTIYF. This chain links TRBV20-1 with TRBJ1-3; D is unclear. CDR1 and CDR2 (germline): DFQATT, SNEGSKA (reference sequence). This CDR3 has 10 residues.

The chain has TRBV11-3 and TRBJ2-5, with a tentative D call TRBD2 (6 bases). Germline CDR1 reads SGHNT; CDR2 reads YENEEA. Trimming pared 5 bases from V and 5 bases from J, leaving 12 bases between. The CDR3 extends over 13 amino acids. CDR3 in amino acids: CASSAIRGETQYF. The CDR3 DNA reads TGTGCCAGCAGCGCCATCCGGGGGGAGACCCAGTACTTC.

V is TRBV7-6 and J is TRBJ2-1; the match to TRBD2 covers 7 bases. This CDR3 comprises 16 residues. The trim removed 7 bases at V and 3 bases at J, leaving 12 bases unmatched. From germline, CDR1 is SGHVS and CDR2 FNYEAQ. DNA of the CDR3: TGTGCCAGCACACAAGCGGGAATGAACTACTACAATGAGCAGTTCTTC. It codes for CASTQAGMNYYNEQFF.

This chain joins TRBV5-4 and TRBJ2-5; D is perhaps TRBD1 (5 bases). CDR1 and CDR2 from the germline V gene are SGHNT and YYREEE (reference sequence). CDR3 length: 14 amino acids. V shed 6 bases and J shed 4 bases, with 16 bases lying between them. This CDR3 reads CASNVWTSLETQYF. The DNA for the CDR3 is TGTGCCAGCAACGTCTGGACAAGCCTAGAGACCCAGTACTTC.

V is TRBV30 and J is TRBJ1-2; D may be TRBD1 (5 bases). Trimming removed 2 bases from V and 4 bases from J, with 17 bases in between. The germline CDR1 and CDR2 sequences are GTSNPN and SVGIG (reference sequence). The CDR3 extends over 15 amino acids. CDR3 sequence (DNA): TGTGCCTGGAGTACCCTCATCCCCGGGGCCTATGGCTACACCTTC. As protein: CAWSTLIPGAYGYTF.

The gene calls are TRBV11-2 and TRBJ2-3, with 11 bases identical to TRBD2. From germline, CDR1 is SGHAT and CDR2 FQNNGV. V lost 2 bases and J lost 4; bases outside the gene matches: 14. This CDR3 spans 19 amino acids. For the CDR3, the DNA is TGTGCCAGCAGCTTACGGTGGAGTCTAGCGGGAGGTGCTTCAGATACGCAGTATTTT. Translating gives CASSLRWSLAGGASDTQYF. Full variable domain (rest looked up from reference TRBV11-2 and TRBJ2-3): EAGVAQSPRYKIIEKRQSVAFWCNPISGHATLYWYQQILGQGPKLLIQFQNNGVVDDSQLPKDRFSAERLKGVDSTLKIQPAKLEDSAVYLCASSLRWSLAGGASDTQYFGPGTRLTVL.

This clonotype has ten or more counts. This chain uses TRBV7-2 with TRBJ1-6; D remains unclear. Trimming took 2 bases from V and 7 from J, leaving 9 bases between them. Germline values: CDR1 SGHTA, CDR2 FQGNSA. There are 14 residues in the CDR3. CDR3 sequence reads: CASSLKKLNSPLHF. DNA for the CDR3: TGTGCCAGCAGCTTAAAAAAGCTCAATTCACCCCTCCACTTT.

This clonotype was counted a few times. The CDR3 sequence: CASSNLGTSGRSREQFF. The CDR3 DNA sequence: TGTGCCAGCAGCAACCTAGGGACTAGCGGGAGGTCCCGGGAGCAGTTCTTC. The chain couples TRBV28 to TRBJ2-1; 15 positions agree with TRBD2. This CDR3 has 17 residues. CDR1 and CDR2 from the germline V gene are MDHEN and SYDVKM. Losses at the gene ends were 6 bases for V and 10 bases for J; bases not matched to a gene: 13.

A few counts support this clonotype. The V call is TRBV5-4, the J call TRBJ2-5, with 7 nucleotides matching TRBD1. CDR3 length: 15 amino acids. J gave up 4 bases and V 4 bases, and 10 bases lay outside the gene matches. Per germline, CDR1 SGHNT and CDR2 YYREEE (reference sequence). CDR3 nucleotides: TGTGCCAGCAGCCTACGACAGGGTATGGGAGAGACCCAGTACTTC. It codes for CASSLRQGMGETQYF.

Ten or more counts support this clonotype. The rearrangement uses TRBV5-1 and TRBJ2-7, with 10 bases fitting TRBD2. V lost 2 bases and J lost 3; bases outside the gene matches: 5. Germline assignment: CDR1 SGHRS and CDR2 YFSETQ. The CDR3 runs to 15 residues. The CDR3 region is CASSLEPSGSYEQYF. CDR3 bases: TGCGCCAGCAGCTTAGAACCTAGCGGGAGCTACGAGCAGTACTTC.

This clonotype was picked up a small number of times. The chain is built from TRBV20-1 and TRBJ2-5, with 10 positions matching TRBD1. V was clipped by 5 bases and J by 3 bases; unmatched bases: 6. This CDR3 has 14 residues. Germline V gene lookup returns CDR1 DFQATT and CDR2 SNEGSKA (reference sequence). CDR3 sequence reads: CSAPHGTGEETQYF. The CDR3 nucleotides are TGCAGTGCTCCTCACGGGACAGGGGAAGAGACCCAGTACTTC.

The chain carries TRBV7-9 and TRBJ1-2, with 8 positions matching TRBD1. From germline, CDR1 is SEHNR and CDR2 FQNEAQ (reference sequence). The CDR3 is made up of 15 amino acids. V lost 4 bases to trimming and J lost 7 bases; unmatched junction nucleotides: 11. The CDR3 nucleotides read TGTGCCAGCAGCTCTACCTCTGGACAGGGCGGTGGCTACACCTTC. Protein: CASSSTSGQGGGYTF. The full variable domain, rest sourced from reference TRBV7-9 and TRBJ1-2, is DTGVSQNPRHKITKRGQNVTFRCDPISEHNRLYWYRQTLGQGPEFLTYFQNEAQLEKSRLLSDRFSAERPKGSFSTLEIQRTEQGDSAMYLCASSSTSGQGGGYTFGSGTRLTVV.

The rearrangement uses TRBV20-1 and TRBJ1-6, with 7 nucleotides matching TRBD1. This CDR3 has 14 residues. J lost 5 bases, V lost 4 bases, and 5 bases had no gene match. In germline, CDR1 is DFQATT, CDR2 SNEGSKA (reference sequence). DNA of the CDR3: TGCAGTGCTACAATCACAGGGGATAATTCACCCCTCCACTTT. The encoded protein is CSATITGDNSPLHF.

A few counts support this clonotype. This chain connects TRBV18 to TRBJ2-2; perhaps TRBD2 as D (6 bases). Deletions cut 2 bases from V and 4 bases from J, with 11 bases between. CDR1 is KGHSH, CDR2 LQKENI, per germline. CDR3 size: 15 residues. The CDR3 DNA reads TGTGCCAGCTCACCAGGGACGGAGGGCACCGGGGAGCTGTTTTTT. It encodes CASSPGTEGTGELFF. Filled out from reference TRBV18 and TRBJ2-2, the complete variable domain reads NAGVMQNPRHLVRRRGQEARLRCSPMKGHSHVYWYRQLPEEGLKFMVYLQKENIIDESGMPKERFSAEFPKEGPSILRIQQVVRGDSAAYFCASSPGTEGTGELFFGEGSRLTVL.